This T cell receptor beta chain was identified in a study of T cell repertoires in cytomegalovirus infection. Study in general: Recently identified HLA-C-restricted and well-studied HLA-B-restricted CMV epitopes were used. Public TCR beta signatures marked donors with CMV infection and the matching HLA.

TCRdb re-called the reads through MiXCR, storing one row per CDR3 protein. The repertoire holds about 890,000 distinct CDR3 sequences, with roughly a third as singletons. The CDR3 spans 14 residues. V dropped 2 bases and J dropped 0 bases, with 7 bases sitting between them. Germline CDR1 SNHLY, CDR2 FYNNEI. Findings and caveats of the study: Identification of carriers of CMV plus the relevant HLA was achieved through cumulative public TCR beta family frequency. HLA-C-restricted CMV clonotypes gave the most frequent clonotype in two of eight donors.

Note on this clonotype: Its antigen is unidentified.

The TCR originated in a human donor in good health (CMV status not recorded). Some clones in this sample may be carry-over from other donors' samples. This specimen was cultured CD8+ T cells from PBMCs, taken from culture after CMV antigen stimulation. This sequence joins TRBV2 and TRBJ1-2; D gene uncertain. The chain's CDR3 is CASSEWPTNYGYTF. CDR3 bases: TGTGCCAGCAGTGAATGGCCGACTAACTATGGCTACACCTTC.